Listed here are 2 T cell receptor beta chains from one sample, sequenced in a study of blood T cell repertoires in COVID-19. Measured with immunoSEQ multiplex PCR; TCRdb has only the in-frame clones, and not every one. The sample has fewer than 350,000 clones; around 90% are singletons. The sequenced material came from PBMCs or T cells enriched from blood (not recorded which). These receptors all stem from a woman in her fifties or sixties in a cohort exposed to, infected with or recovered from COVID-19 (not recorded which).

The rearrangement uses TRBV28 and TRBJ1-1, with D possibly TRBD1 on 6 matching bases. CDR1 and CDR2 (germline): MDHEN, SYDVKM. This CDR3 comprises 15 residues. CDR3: CGVGQGPPRNTEAFF. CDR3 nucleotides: TGTGGCGTGGGACAAGGGCCTCCTCGAAACACTGAAGCTTTCTTT.

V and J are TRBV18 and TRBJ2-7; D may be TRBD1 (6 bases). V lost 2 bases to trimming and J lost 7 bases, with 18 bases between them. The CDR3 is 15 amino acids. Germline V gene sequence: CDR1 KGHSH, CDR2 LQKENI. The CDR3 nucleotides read TGTGCCAGCTCACCATCGGACAGAGTGACTTTAGAGCAGTACTTC. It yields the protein CASSPSDRVTLEQYF.